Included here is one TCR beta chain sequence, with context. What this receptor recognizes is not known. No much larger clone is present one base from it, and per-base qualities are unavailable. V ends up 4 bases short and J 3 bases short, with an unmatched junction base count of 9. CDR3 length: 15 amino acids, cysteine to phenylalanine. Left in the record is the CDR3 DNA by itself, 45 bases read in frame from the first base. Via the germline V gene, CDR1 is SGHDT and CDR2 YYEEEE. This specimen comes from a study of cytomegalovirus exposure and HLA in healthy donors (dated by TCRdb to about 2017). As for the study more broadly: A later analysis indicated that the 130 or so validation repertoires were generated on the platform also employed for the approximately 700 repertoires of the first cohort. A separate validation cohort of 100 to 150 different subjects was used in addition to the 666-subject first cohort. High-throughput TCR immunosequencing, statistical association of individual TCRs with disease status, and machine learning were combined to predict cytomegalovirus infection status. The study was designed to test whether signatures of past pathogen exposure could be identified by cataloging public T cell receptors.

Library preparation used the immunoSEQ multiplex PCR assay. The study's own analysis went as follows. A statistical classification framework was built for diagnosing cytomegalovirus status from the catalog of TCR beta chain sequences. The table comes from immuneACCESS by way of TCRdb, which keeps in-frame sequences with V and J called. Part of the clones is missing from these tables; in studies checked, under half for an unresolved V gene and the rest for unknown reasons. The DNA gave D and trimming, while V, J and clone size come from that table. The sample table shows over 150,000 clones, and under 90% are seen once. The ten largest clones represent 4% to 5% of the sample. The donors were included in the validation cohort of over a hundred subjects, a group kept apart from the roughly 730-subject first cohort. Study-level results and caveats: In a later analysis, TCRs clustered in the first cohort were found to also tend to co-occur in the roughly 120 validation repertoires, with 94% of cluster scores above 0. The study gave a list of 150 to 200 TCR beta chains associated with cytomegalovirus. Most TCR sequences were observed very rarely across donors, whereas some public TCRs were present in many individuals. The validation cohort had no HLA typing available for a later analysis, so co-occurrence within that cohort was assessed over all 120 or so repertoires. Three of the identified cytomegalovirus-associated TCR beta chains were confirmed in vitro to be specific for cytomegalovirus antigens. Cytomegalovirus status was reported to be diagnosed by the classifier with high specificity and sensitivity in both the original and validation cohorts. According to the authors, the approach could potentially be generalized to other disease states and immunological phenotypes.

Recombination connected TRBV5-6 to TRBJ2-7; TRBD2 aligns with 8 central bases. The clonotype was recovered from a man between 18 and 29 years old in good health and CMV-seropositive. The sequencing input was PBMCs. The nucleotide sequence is TGTGCCAGCAGCGAGTCAAGCGGGAGTTTCTACGAGCAGTACTTC. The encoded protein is CASSESSGSFYEQYF.